The T cell receptor (beta chain) under discussion was sequenced for a study of blood T cell repertoires in COVID-19. Repertoires were generated with immunoSEQ multiplex PCR, while TCRdb's copy carries only in-frame clones and drops some. The sample has roughly 200,000 clones; approximately 90% are singletons. The V end lost 5 bases, the J end lost 4 bases, and 18 bases lay between the germline ends. CDR1 and CDR2 (germline): MNHEY, SMNVEV (reference sequence). The CDR3 runs 15 residues. The source material was PBMCs or T cells enriched from blood (not recorded which). This TCR was recovered from a woman in her thirties who had recovered from COVID-19. The gene calls are TRBV27 and TRBJ2-7, with a possible D match to TRBD2 (6 bases). CDR3 protein: CASSPRDSPRYEQYF. The DNA for the CDR3 is TGTGCCAGCAGTCCCCGGGACTCCCCTCGGTACGAGCAGTACTTC.